The present TCR beta chain was sequenced within a study of chemoradiotherapy in HPV16-positive cancers. Study in general: Two HPV16-positive patients' cells yielded candidate HPV-specific clones and common motifs.

Details on this clone: Its antigen is not identified.

Per the germline V gene, CDR1 is SNHLY and CDR2 is FYNNEI. The CDR3 covers 13 residues. Losses at the gene ends were 5 bases for V and 8 bases for J; bases not matched to a gene: 6. Produced via immunoSEQ multiplex PCR; TCRdb's table is partial and in-frame only. The profile shows 450 to 600 clones, 82% of them singletons. Findings and limits, study-wide: Non-HPV-specific T cells did not expand in tumors during treatment, whereas candidate HPV-specific clones and E7-related motifs did.

The clonotype originates from a human donor with HPV-associated anogenital cancer. This chain links TRBV2 with TRBJ1-2, with 9 bases fitting TRBD1. The specimen was tumor tissue, collected from a patient who underwent chemoradiotherapy. DNA for the CDR3: TGTGCCAGCAGTAAACAGGGGGCCGGGGGCTACACCTTC. Translating it yields CASSKQGAGGYTF.